This T cell receptor (beta chain) emerged from a study of blood T cells in healthy people across ages (dated by TCRdb to between 2014 and 2017). Looking at the study overall: In model experiments, template switching captured about one uniquely barcoded TCR beta cDNA molecule for every two T cells. To track age-related changes in TCR beta repertoire diversity, the study relied on deep sequencing normalized with unique cDNA molecular identifiers. Donors were grouped into four age groups: young (average about 15 years), middle-aged (about 38), aged (around 56) and long-lived (just over 80). Donors of different ages were randomly distributed across sequencing lanes to avoid experimental bias. For two donors (one aged 18 to 30 and one aged 80 or older), the study analyzed two additional independent replicas of 1 million unique cDNA reads from the same blood draw. Here is what the overall study found, with its caveats: There was a strong correlation between observed TCR beta diversity and the percentage of naive T cells measured by flow cytometry. As age increased, observed TCR beta diversity per million T cells dropped in a roughly linear way, and a significant reduction was already evident by age about 40. Donor CMV infection status was unknown, potentially confounding age-related changes in expanded clonotypes. Total diversity estimates from one million sequenced T cells were considered lower bounds and underestimates. Compared with the aged group, more naive CD4+ T cells, fewer expanded clones and increased TCR diversity were shown by the long-lived group, suggesting age selection. Since profiling was done on bulk unsorted PBMCs, naive and antigen-experienced compartments could not be conclusively compared.

With respect to this clonotype: Its antigen remains undetermined. Base-call qualities are not available, and no considerably larger clone is one nucleotide away.

The library relied on 5' RACE. Data came from an Illumina HiSeq 2500. A second roughly 6 to 12 cycle PCR used a sample-barcoded 5' primer and a J-beta primer mix. Each TCR beta cDNA molecule received a unique molecular identifier from a template-switch 5' adaptor carrying 12 random nucleotides. At least 3 million CDR3-containing paired-end reads were obtained from each sample. First-strand cDNA synthesis was performed from all RNA using the Mint cDNA synthesis kit, with priming by a TRBC-specific oligonucleotide. After uracil-DNA glycosylase treatment, a first 18-cycle PCR used universal primers M1SS and BC2_uni_R on all cDNA. On the study's bioinformatics: For normalization, 1 million high-quality reads were randomly selected from each sample, with every read carrying a distinct molecular identifier. Reads with shared molecular identifiers were discarded instead of being binned into consensus sequences. MiTCR, with a Q25 quality threshold and the strictest error-elimination algorithm, was used for CDR3 identification, clonotype clustering and error correction. A nonparametric unseen species model with Euler transformation was used to estimate lower-bound total TCR beta diversity. Clones were called with MiXCR by TCRdb after fastp trimmed the public reads at Q25, and only in-frame beta chains were retained. When rows share a CDR3 protein, they turn into one entry using the most common DNA and genes. The V and J calls were determined by TCRdb, not by the authors. This sample gives hundreds of thousands of distinct CDR3 sequences in total; 40% to 50% of them show up just once. The top ten constitute roughly 19% of the sample.

The germline V gene yields SGHTA for CDR1 and FQGNSA for CDR2. Reading from cysteine to phenylalanine, the CDR3 counts 13 amino acids. Here the CDR3 DNA is all that survives: 39 bases in frame from base 1. V and J are truncated by 8 bases and 0 bases respectively, leaving an intervening sequence of 9 bases. Systemically healthy Caucasian individuals from Russia, approximately 39 in total and aged about 6 to 100 years, were included as donors. Approximately 10 milliliters of peripheral blood were collected from each donor into EDTA-treated Vacutainer tubes. PBMCs were isolated by Ficoll-Paque density-gradient centrifugation, with at least 6 million obtained per sample. Total RNA was extracted from PBMCs with Trizol reagent, with at least 5.5 micrograms obtained per sample. The percentages of naive CD45RAhigh/CD27high T cells were determined by flow cytometry on a PBMC aliquot from every donor.

What was sequenced was blood. The origin of this receptor is a man between 60 and 75 years old in good health. The sequence is built from TRBV7-2 and TRBJ2-3, with the D gene not confidently named. The DNA sequence is given as TGTGCCAGCCGCTGGTCCAGCACAGATACGCAGTATTTT. Its product reads: CASRWSSTDTQYF.